The 29 T cell receptor beta chains below come from one sample, sequenced in a study of blood T cells in healthy people across ages. Through a sample-barcoded 5' primer and a J-beta primer mix, a second PCR was run for about 7 to 12 cycles. MiXCR was run by TCRdb on the 5' RACE reads, yielding one entry per CDR3 protein. Altogether some 700,000 distinct CDR3 sequences are present, roughly two fifths being singletons, with the ten largest covering 20%. Material: blood. These receptors originate from a woman aged 55-70 years in good health.

Of note for this clonotype: A read error is possible here, since a much larger clone lies one base away. The chain joins TRBV7-9 to TRBJ1-1; a weak D match, TRBD1 (6 bases). This CDR3 is built from 15 residues. Germline V lookup: CDR1 SEHNR, CDR2 FQNEAQ (reference sequence). Deletions cut 3 bases from V and 4 bases from J, with 15 bases between. CDR3 region: CASSFPEGDGTEAFF. The CDR3 nucleotides read TGTGCCAGCAGCTTCCCGGAGGGGGACGGCACTGAAGCTTTCTTT.

Here the CDR3 reads CSAPPQTNYGYTF. The CDR3 nucleotides are TGCAGTGCTCCTCCCCAGACGAACTATGGCTACACCTTC. This chain links TRBV20-1 with TRBJ1-2, with D uncertain. CDR1 DFQATT and CDR2 SNEGSKA come from the germline V gene (reference sequence). V lost 5 bases and J lost 2, with 12 bases in between. The CDR3 is 13 residues long.

In its sample, this clonotype was seen many times. V is TRBV21-1 and J is TRBJ2-5; the DNA was not used to check the table's D call, TRBD1. TRBV21-1 is a pseudogene. This CDR3 is built from 17 residues. For the CDR3, the DNA is TGTGCCAGCAGCAAACGCTCCGGGACAGGGGTCCAAGAGACCCAGTACTTC. Amino acid sequence: CASSKRSGTGVQETQYF.

The genes are TRBV7-2 and TRBJ1-1; 7 positions agree with TRBD1. Germline CDR1 is SGHTA and CDR2 is FQGNSA. J lost 12 bases, V lost 6 bases, and 10 bases had no gene match. The CDR3 contains 12 residues. CDR3 sequence: CASRPDRVRTFF. Here the CDR3 DNA reads TGTGCCAGCAGACCCGACAGGGTTAGAACTTTCTTT.

This clonotype was seen more than once but under ten times. The V gene is TRBV6-5, the J gene TRBJ2-3; 10 nucleotides match TRBD1. This CDR3 is 18 amino acids long. Germline V gene lookup returns CDR1 MNHEY and CDR2 SVGAGI. V trimming: 0 bases; J trimming: 4 bases; junction bases outside the gene matches: 10. The CDR3 sequence is CASSYSIPGQGLPDTQYF. In DNA, the CDR3 is TGTGCCAGCAGTTACTCGATCCCGGGACAGGGGCTACCAGATACGCAGTATTTT.

In its sample, this clonotype was seen a few times. DNA for the CDR3: TGCAGTGCTAGAGATCCCGGGAGTACCTACAATGAGCAGTACTTC. This gives the protein CSARDPGSTYNEQYF. The genes are TRBV20-1 and TRBJ2-1; perhaps TRBD2 as D (6 bases). The DNA end favors TRBJ2-7, so the J call may be wrong. The germline gives CDR1 DFQATT, CDR2 SNEGSKA (reference sequence). The CDR3 spans 15 residues.

This clonotype was observed a few times. The chain joins TRBV4-1 to TRBJ2-7, with D possibly being TRBD2 (6 bases). Germline V lookup: CDR1 MGHRA, CDR2 YSYEKL. The CDR3 totals 17 residues. The V gene lost 0 bases and the J gene lost 4 bases, with 19 bases spanning the gap. The CDR3 loop is CASSQDFGAGRGYEQYF. The CDR3 DNA sequence: TGCGCCAGCAGCCAAGATTTTGGGGCAGGGCGGGGATACGAGCAGTACTTC.

The rearrangement links TRBV6-6 to TRBJ2-4, with D maybe TRBD1 (6 bases). Gene TRBJ2-7 matches the end of the DNA better, so the J call may be wrong. CDR3 length: 14 amino acids. Germline CDR1 MNHNY, CDR2 SVGAGI (reference sequence). The CDR3: CASIKNRDQDEQYF. The CDR3 DNA reads TGTGCCAGCATCAAGAACAGGGATCAAGACGAGCAGTACTTC.

This sequence joins TRBV21-1 and TRBJ2-7; the D call of TRBD1 is as the table states it, not checked on the DNA. TRBV21-1 has pseudogene status. This CDR3 region has 15 residues. CDR3 protein: CASSPRRDRGYEQYF. CDR3 coding DNA: TGTGCCAGCAGCCCCCGCCGGGACAGGGGCTACGAGCAGTACTTC.

This clonotype was detected ten times or more. The chain combines TRBV24-1 with TRBJ1-2, with 7 bases identical to TRBD1. V was pared by 3 bases and J by 2 bases, with 2 bases of the junction left unmatched. CDR3 length: 14 residues. Germline V gene sequence: CDR1 KGHDR, CDR2 SFDVKD. The CDR3 region is CATSDKGGNYGYTF. The DNA of the CDR3 is TGTGCCACCAGTGATAAAGGGGGCAACTATGGCTACACCTTC.

CDR3 in DNA: TGTGCCAGCAGTTACTCCGTCGGTATCCAAGAGACCCAGTACTTC. Its protein is CASSYSVGIQETQYF. This sequence joins TRBV6-5 and TRBJ2-5; D gene ambiguous. Trimming cost V 0 bases and J 1 base, with 9 bases left between them. Per the germline V gene, CDR1 is MNHEY and CDR2 is SVGAGI. The length of the CDR3 is 15 residues.

A word on this clonotype: The junction does not match germline at one end; this may be a read error. The J gene is TRBJ2-5, the V gene TRBV7-7; no firm D call. The CDR3 contains 14 residues. Germline assignment: CDR1 SSHAT and CDR2 FNYEAQ (reference sequence). The CDR3 DNA reads as TGTGCTAGCAGCTTAGATAGAGGTTCGGAGACCCAGTACTTC. Its protein product is CASSLDRGSETQYF.

The chain couples TRBV6-5 to TRBJ2-3, with D perhaps TRBD1 or TRBD2 (5 bases each). Per germline, CDR1 MNHEY and CDR2 SVGAGI. This CDR3 is built from 18 residues. Trimming left V 0 bases short and J 0 bases short, with 16 bases between. The CDR3 nucleotides are TGTGCCAGCAGTTACTCCCGAACCGGGACGTTAAGCACAGATACGCAGTATTTT. Its translation: CASSYSRTGTLSTDTQYF.

V and J are TRBV12-3 or TRBV12-4 and TRBJ2-1; 9 positions match TRBD2. V shed 5 bases and J 7 bases; nucleotides not matched to a gene: 12. The CDR3 is 16 amino acids. The CDR3 sequence: CASSPGGAGGSNEQFF. CDR3 nucleotide sequence: TGTGCCAGCAGTCCCGGAGGAGCGGGAGGCAGTAATGAGCAGTTCTTC.

This clonotype was counted between two and nine times. V usage is TRBV18 and J usage is TRBJ1-2; 12 bases are shared with TRBD1. The length of the CDR3 is 16 residues. From germline, CDR1 is KGHSH and CDR2 LQKENI. V lost 3 bases and J lost 6; bases outside the gene matches: 8. CDR3 DNA: TGTGCCAGCTCACCCTTAGGGACAGGGGGCAGCGATGGCTACACCTTC. Residues: CASSPLGTGGSDGYTF.

V and J are TRBV7-6 and TRBJ1-1; possible D gene TRBD1, 5 bases. The germline V gene encodes CDR1 SGHVS and CDR2 FNYEAQ. This CDR3 has 15 amino acids. The V gene lost 5 bases and the J gene lost 3 bases, with 16 bases spanning the gap. Here the CDR3 reads CASSPGGGTDTEAFF. The DNA of the CDR3 is TGTGCCAGCAGCCCCGGTGGGGGGACGGACACTGAAGCTTTCTTT.

This clonotype has more than one count but fewer than ten. The chain is built from TRBV6-5 and TRBJ2-7; TRBD2 matches at 7 bases. Germline values: CDR1 MNHEY, CDR2 SVGAGI. Trimming cost V 2 bases and J 2 bases; bases outside gene matches: 3. The length of the CDR3 is 14 residues. CDR3 in amino acids: CASSYKRDAYEQYF. CDR3 nucleotides: TGTGCCAGCAGTTACAAGCGGGACGCCTACGAGCAGTACTTC.

V is TRBV7-9 and J is TRBJ1-5; D possibly corresponds to TRBD1 (5 bases). Between the trimmed V and J ends, which lost 10 bases and 2 bases, there was a span of 15 bases. This CDR3 is built from 14 residues. In germline, CDR1 is SEHNR, CDR2 FQNEAQ (reference sequence). This CDR3 reads CATAGPDGNQPQHF. For the CDR3, the DNA is TGTGCCACCGCGGGACCAGATGGCAATCAGCCCCAGCATTTT. Supplemented by reference TRBV7-9 and TRBJ1-5, the full variable domain reads DTGVSQNPRHKITKRGQNVTFRCDPISEHNRLYWYRQTLGQGPEFLTYFQNEAQLEKSRLLSDRFSAERPKGSFSTLEIQRTEQGDSAMYLCATAGPDGNQPQHFGDGTRLSIL.

In its sample, this clonotype was seen many times. CDR3 nucleotide sequence: TGCAGCGTTGACCCCGCGCGGCGTAACACAGATACGCAGTATTTT. Its translation is CSVDPARRNTDTQYF. V is TRBV29-1 and J is TRBJ2-3; the D is unclear. Germline V gives CDR1 SQVTM, CDR2 ANQGSEA. The CDR3 runs to 15 residues. V lost 3 bases and J 2 bases, leaving 15 bases between the germline ends.

This clonotype has more than one count but fewer than ten. The chain uses TRBV20-1 and TRBJ2-5, with 8 bases that match TRBD1. Germline lookup yields CDR1 DFQATT and CDR2 SNEGSKA (reference sequence). Unmatched junction bases numbered 11, after V lost 6 bases and J lost 5 bases. The CDR3 is 14 residues long. CDR3 coding DNA: TGCAGTGCCCCCGGTGAGGACAGGGAGGAGACCCAGTACTTC. Its protein is CSAPGEDREETQYF.

This clonotype turned up a few times. V and J are TRBV24-1 and TRBJ2-7; 7 positions agree with TRBD2. The CDR3 is made up of 14 amino acids. The trim removed 5 bases at V and 0 bases at J, leaving 3 bases unmatched. The germline V gene encodes CDR1 KGHDR and CDR2 SFDVKD. The CDR3 DNA reads as TGTGCCACCAGTGCCGGGGACTACTCCTACGAGCAGTACTTC. Amino acid sequence: CATSAGDYSYEQYF.

J is TRBJ2-1 and V is TRBV24-1, with TRBD2 matching 8 bases. Per germline, CDR1 KGHDR and CDR2 SFDVKD. There are 14 residues in the CDR3. Trimming removed 6 bases from V and 4 bases from J; junction bases left unmatched: 4. The CDR3 spells CATSHSGAYNEQFF. CDR3 in DNA: TGTGCCACCAGTCATAGCGGGGCTTACAATGAGCAGTTCTTC.

The chain employs TRBV15 and TRBJ2-3, with a weak D call TRBD2 (5 bases). The V end lost 0 bases, the J end lost 2 bases, and 9 bases lay between the germline ends. This CDR3 spans 15 amino acids. CDR1 is LNHNV and CDR2 is YYDKDF in the germline V gene (reference sequence). The CDR3 spells CATSRDRETTDTQYF. DNA for the CDR3: TGTGCCACCAGCAGAGATAGGGAGACCACAGATACGCAGTATTTT.

The chain combines TRBV18 with TRBJ1-2, with D possibly TRBD1 on 6 matching bases. V lost 4 bases, J lost 3 bases, and 18 bases lay in between. Per germline, CDR1 KGHSH and CDR2 LQKENI. This CDR3 is 16 amino acids long. This chain's CDR3 is CASSRQDSGRDYGYTF. The CDR3 DNA sequence: TGTGCCAGCTCACGACAGGACTCAGGGCGGGACTATGGCTACACCTTC.

This chain joins TRBV29-1 and TRBJ2-1; D possibly uses TRBD1 or TRBD2 (7 bases each). Germline V gene data show CDR1 as SQVTM and CDR2 as ANQGSEA. Between the trimmed V and J ends, which lost 5 bases and 13 bases, there was a span of 21 bases. The CDR3 covers 13 residues. CDR3 coding DNA: TGCAGCGTTTTACCGACAGGGAGGGAGACCCAGTTCTTC. Its protein product is CSVLPTGRETQFF.

The V gene is TRBV6-1, the J gene TRBJ2-1; 7 nucleotides line up with TRBD2. The CDR3 has 16 amino acids. With 3 bases clipped from V and 7 bases from J, the junction kept 12 bases outside the gene matches. Per the germline V gene, CDR1 is MNHNS and CDR2 is SASEGT. As DNA, the CDR3 is TGTGCCAGCAGTGATCGGGCTCGCGGGAGCAAAAATGAGCAGTTCTTC. This codes for CASSDRARGSKNEQFF.

This clonotype has a single count. This rearrangement joins TRBV5-1 to TRBJ2-5, with a tentative D call TRBD1 (6 bases). The ends were cut back, 0 bases at V and 2 bases at J, with 11 bases in the middle. The CDR3 totals 15 residues. Germline V gives CDR1 SGHRS, CDR2 YFSETQ. CDR3 in DNA: TGCGCCAGCAGCTTGGAACAGGGCACACAAGAGACCCAGTACTTC. This encodes CASSLEQGTQETQYF.

This chain joins TRBV20-1 and TRBJ2-7, with D tentatively TRBD1 (6 bases). CDR3 size: 13 residues. Germline V CDR1 and CDR2: DFQATT, SNEGSKA (reference sequence). V gave up 6 bases and J gave up 1 base, with 13 bases separating them. The chain's CDR3 is CSAEPTGSYEQYF. The DNA for the CDR3 is TGCAGTGCAGAACCCACAGGGTCCTACGAGCAGTACTTC.

The chain couples TRBV7-2 to TRBJ2-1, with no clear D. There are 12 residues in the CDR3. Germline lookup yields CDR1 SGHTA and CDR2 FQGNSA. Deletions cut 4 bases from V and 9 bases from J, with 10 bases between. For the CDR3, the DNA is TGTGCCAGCAGCTCCGACTCGGGTGAGCAGTTCTTC. This encodes CASSSDSGEQFF.